One sample yielded the 17 T cell receptor beta chains listed below, sequenced in a study of identical twins. TCRdb fed the 5' RACE reads into MiXCR, producing one record per CDR3 protein. Of approximately 1.8 million distinct CDR3 sequences in the sample, more than 30% were seen once. The sample was cord blood. The source is a newborn girl in good health.

At least ten counts were recorded for this clonotype. This chain joins TRBV12-3 or TRBV12-4 and TRBJ2-5; 8 nucleotides agree with TRBD1. This CDR3 region has 13 residues. J lost 12 bases, V lost 5 bases, and 11 bases had no gene match. DNA of the CDR3: TGTGCCAGCAGTGGGACAGGAGCTAGCCAGAAGTACTTC. This sequence encodes CASSGTGASQKYF.

This clonotype was observed many times. This chain connects TRBV5-1 to TRBJ2-1, with D possibly being TRBD2 (6 bases). CDR3 length: 13 amino acids. Germline V gives CDR1 SGHRS, CDR2 YFSETQ. Trimming removed 0 bases from V and 5 bases from J, with 6 bases in between. The CDR3 DNA is TGCGCCAGCAGCTTGGGGGGGGACAATGAGCAGTTCTTC. Translated: CASSLGGDNEQFF.

Points on this clonotype: This may stem from a read error, because a much larger clone lies one nucleotide away. This sequence joins TRBV6-5 and TRBJ2-1; a weak D match, TRBD1 (5 bases). The germline V and J ends were trimmed by 6 bases and 7 bases, with 22 bases remaining between them. The CDR3 contains 16 residues. Germline values: CDR1 MNHEY, CDR2 SVGAGI. CDR3 residues: CASRTQRGPSWNEQFF. Written as DNA, the CDR3 is TGTGCCAGCAGGACACAAAGGGGCCCCTCATGGAATGAGCAGTTCTTC.

This clonotype was counted only a few times. The V gene is TRBV6-1, the J gene TRBJ2-5; D remains ambiguous. Germline-derived CDR1 and CDR2 are MNHNS and SASEGT. Between the trimmed V and J ends, which lost 0 bases and 9 bases, there was a span of 17 bases. The CDR3 runs 15 residues. The CDR3 bases are TGTGCCAGCAGTGAAGCGTTCACCGGCCATGCGGCCCAGTACTTC. Translated: CASSEAFTGHAAQYF.

For this clonotype: The junction departs from the called germline gene at one end, perhaps through a read error. The chain uses TRBV7-2 and TRBJ2-1, with a tentative D call TRBD1 (5 bases). The last part of the DNA fits TRBJ2-7 better; the J call may be wrong. This CDR3 has 15 residues. Germline-derived CDR1 and CDR2 are SGHTA and FQGNSA. CDR3 DNA: TGTGCCAGCAGGTTAGGGGTTAGCTCCTACAATGAGCAGTACTTC. Its translation is CASRLGVSSYNEQYF.

This clonotype was seen only a few times. This rearrangement joins TRBV20-1 to TRBJ2-1; 9 positions agree with TRBD2. V lost 6 bases to trimming and J lost 4 bases; unmatched junction nucleotides: 13. Germline assignment: CDR1 DFQATT and CDR2 SNEGSKA (reference sequence). This CDR3 spans 16 amino acids. CDR3 residues: CSARRRSGRRYNEQFF. In DNA form, the CDR3 reads TGCAGTGCGCGGCGCAGGAGCGGGAGGAGGTACAATGAGCAGTTCTTC.

This clonotype was detected only a few times. The V and J genes are TRBV7-2 and TRBJ2-5; TRBD1 aligns across 7 bases. The germline gives CDR1 SGHTA, CDR2 FQGNSA. The CDR3 sequence is 14 residues long. With 2 bases clipped from V and 4 bases from J, the junction kept 4 bases outside the gene matches. CDR3 DNA: TGTGCCAGCAGCTTATCGGGACAGATAGAGACCCAGTACTTC. Its translation is CASSLSGQIETQYF. Full variable domain (missing parts from reference TRBV7-2 and TRBJ2-5): GAGVSQSPSNKVTEKGKDVELRCDPISGHTALYWYRQSLGQGLEFLIYFQGNSAPDKSGLPSDRFSAERTGGSVSTLTIQRTQQEDSAVYLCASSLSGQIETQYFGPGTRLLVL.

The chain employs TRBV20-1 and TRBJ2-3; D is uncertain. V lost 4 bases, J lost 2 bases, and 13 bases lay in between. The CDR3 covers 14 residues. The germline V gene encodes CDR1 DFQATT and CDR2 SNEGSKA (reference sequence). CDR3 sequence reads: CSAKVGSHTDTQYF. DNA for the CDR3: TGCAGTGCTAAGGTCGGTAGCCACACAGATACGCAGTATTTT.

This clonotype was detected only a few times. The gene calls are TRBV18 and TRBJ2-7, with 15 bases identical to TRBD2. Germline V gives CDR1 KGHSH, CDR2 LQKENI. V lost 6 bases to trimming and J lost 3 bases; unmatched junction nucleotides: 9. The CDR3 spans 17 residues. In nucleotides, the CDR3 is TGTGCCAGCTCGTCGGGACTAGCGGGAGGCCGTCTCTACGAGCAGTACTTC. Protein sequence: CASSSGLAGGRLYEQYF.

The CDR3 protein is CASSLAGLPYGYTF. CDR3 nucleotide sequence: TGTGCCAGCAGCTTAGCCGGACTCCCCTATGGCTACACCTTC. The rearrangement joins TRBV7-2 to TRBJ1-2, with D unresolved. The germline V and J ends were trimmed by 0 bases and 4 bases, with 9 bases remaining between them. The CDR3 spans 14 residues. Looked up from germline, CDR1 is SGHTA and CDR2 is FQGNSA.

V gene TRBV7-6 combines with J gene TRBJ2-5, with 7 bases fitting TRBD2. Germline V gene sequence: CDR1 SGHVS, CDR2 FNYEAQ. V lost 0 bases to trimming and J lost 4 bases; unmatched junction nucleotides: 11. The CDR3 is 17 amino acids. CDR3 region: CASSLAFLAEGGETQYF. CDR3 nucleotides: TGTGCCAGCAGCTTAGCCTTCCTAGCGGAAGGTGGAGAGACCCAGTACTTC.

In its sample, this clonotype was seen once. The chain uses TRBV4-1 and TRBJ1-4; 7 bases fit TRBD1. The germline V gene has CDR1 MGHRA and CDR2 YSYEKL. The CDR3 is 13 amino acids. After removal of 6 bases from V and 7 bases from J, the junction contained 5 bases not matched to a gene. The CDR3 region has the DNA TGCGCCAGCAGGTACAGGGGCGGTGAAAAACTGTTTTTT. It is translated as CASRYRGGEKLFF.

This clonotype was seen only a few times. The chain is built from TRBV28 and TRBJ2-3, with 7 bases lining up with TRBD2. In germline, CDR1 is MDHEN, CDR2 SYDVKM. J was trimmed by 2 bases and V by 5 bases; bases with no gene match: 13. This CDR3 is built from 17 residues. This CDR3 is CASSPFPSGDSTDTQYF. The CDR3 region has the DNA TGTGCCAGCAGTCCCTTCCCCAGCGGGGATTCCACAGATACGCAGTATTTT.

This clonotype was detected only a few times. The rearrangement links TRBV20-1 to TRBJ2-1; D is perhaps TRBD2 (6 bases). Germline assignment: CDR1 DFQATT and CDR2 SNEGSKA (reference sequence). This CDR3 spans 16 amino acids. Trimming pared 6 bases from V and 5 bases from J, leaving 23 bases between. In DNA form, the CDR3 reads TGCAGTGCCCCTGGGGGGATAAGCGGGTTCAACAATGAGCAGTTCTTC. As protein: CSAPGGISGFNNEQFF.

A word on this clonotype: With a much larger clone just one base away, this may be a read error. Here the CDR3 DNA reads TGCGCCAGCAGCAGACTACCTGGAAACATTCGGTACTTC. This gives the protein CASSRLPGNIRYF. The chain recombines TRBV4-1 with TRBJ2-4; TRBD2 might be the D (5 bases). CDR1 and CDR2 from the germline V gene are MGHRA and YSYEKL. The CDR3 has 13 residues.

This clonotype was counted only a few times. The chain carries TRBV20-1 and TRBJ1-4, with 8 bases matching TRBD1. Trimming took 0 bases from V and 7 from J; bases not matched to a gene: 7. The V gene's germline CDR1 is DFQATT and CDR2 SNEGSKA (reference sequence). This CDR3 comprises 15 residues. The CDR3 region is CSARDARDRLEKLFF. The CDR3 region has the DNA TGCAGTGCTAGAGATGCCCGGGACAGGCTTGAAAAACTGTTTTTT.

This clonotype was seen at least ten times. CDR3: CASSVGQSISGETQYF. Written as DNA, the CDR3 is TGTGCCAGCAGTGTGGGTCAATCAATTAGCGGGGAGACCCAGTACTTC. The chain uses TRBV2 and TRBJ2-5; 7 positions match TRBD2. This CDR3 contains 16 residues. The V and J ends lost 4 bases and 5 bases, in that order; junction bases with no gene match: 13. Germline CDR1 is SNHLY and CDR2 is FYNNEI.